The sequence of this TCR beta chain was determined in a study of blood T cell repertoires in COVID-19. The J segment lost 9 bases and the V segment lost 7 bases, leaving 9 bases of the junction unmatched. The germline V gene has CDR1 SQVTM and CDR2 ANQGSEA. The CDR3 sequence is 13 residues long. Libraries were prepared by immunoSEQ multiplex PCR; TCRdb keeps only in-frame clonotypes and omits some of them. Here the sample spans 150,000 to 200,000 clones, about 76% being singletons. The chain is built from TRBV29-1 and TRBJ2-1, with TRBD2 identical over 10 bases. This clonotype originated in a woman aged 40-49 years with COVID-19, enrolled during active disease. The sample consisted of peripheral blood. The CDR3 bases are TGCAGCGGGGGGACTAGCGTGTTAGGTGAGCAGTTCTTC. Translation: CSGGTSVLGEQFF.